The 5 T cell receptor beta chains given below trace back to one sample, sequenced in a study of human T cells and chemical hapten exposure. The time point denotes: pre-sensitization, week 0. Specified treatment: therapeutic diphenylcyclopropenone sensitization with weekly scalp DPC. TCRdb called the RACE reads again in MiXCR, with one record for every CDR3 protein. The table includes roughly 380,000 distinct CDR3 sequences, roughly 4.6% detected once. Source: whole blood, taken in connection with sensitization to the hapten diphenylcyclopropenone (DPC). These receptors originate from a woman between 45 and 65 years old with alopecia areata. Some clones in this sample may be carry-over from other donors' samples.

This clonotype was observed at least ten times. This chain joins TRBV6-2 or TRBV6-3 and TRBJ2-6; D gene unclear. Trimming cost V 6 bases and J 0 bases, with 3 bases left between them. This CDR3 contains 13 residues. Looked up from germline, CDR1 is MNHEY and CDR2 is SVGEGT. The CDR3 loop reads CASRFSGANVLTF. In nucleotides, the CDR3 is TGTGCCAGCAGGTTCTCTGGGGCCAACGTCCTGACTTTC.

The table lists this clonotype with a few counts. The genes are TRBV12-3 or TRBV12-4 and TRBJ2-5; 10 nucleotides line up with TRBD2. CDR3 size: 17 residues. Losses at the gene ends were 0 bases for V and 4 bases for J; bases not matched to a gene: 8. As DNA, the CDR3 is TGTGCCAGCAGTTTAGCGATGGGGGGACTAGCGCCAGAGACCCAGTACTTC. It is translated as CASSLAMGGLAPETQYF.

This clonotype was picked up a small number of times. The genes are TRBV7-2 and TRBJ2-3; D gene uncertain. CDR3 length equals 16 residues. Germline CDR1 and CDR2: SGHTA and FQGNSA. The germline V and J ends were trimmed by 6 bases and 4 bases, with 20 bases remaining between them. The CDR3 coding sequence is TGTGCCAGCAGTCAAGACCCTCCCCGCCGGGCAGATACGCAGTATTTT. Its protein is CASSQDPPRRADTQYF.

This clonotype appeared a few times. This chain links TRBV20-1 with TRBJ2-3, with D perhaps matching TRBD2 (6 bases). Germline CDR1 DFQATT, CDR2 SNEGSKA (reference sequence). This CDR3 has 16 residues. The V gene lost 0 bases and the J gene lost 13 bases, with 26 bases spanning the gap. Here the CDR3 reads CSARDTGTGVYDSEYF. The CDR3 bases are TGCAGTGCTAGAGATACCGGGACTGGAGTTTACGATTCGGAGTATTTT.

This clonotype was counted only a few times. The V call is TRBV24-1, the J call TRBJ2-3; 14 bases align to TRBD2. The trim removed 2 bases at V and 4 bases at J, leaving 10 bases unmatched. CDR3 length: 19 amino acids. CDR1 KGHDR and CDR2 SFDVKD come from the germline V gene. In DNA form, the CDR3 reads TGTGCCACCAGTGATTCAGGGACTAGCGGGGGCCACCCACCAGATACGCAGTATTTT. Its translation: CATSDSGTSGGHPPDTQYF.